Shown below are 22 T cell receptor beta chains from a single sample sequenced in a study of human versus mouse CDR3 diversity and MHC coevolution. Assay: immunoSEQ multiplex PCR; the TCRdb copy retains only in-frame clones and omits some. Counted here are roughly 81,000 clones, around 93% occurring once; the ten biggest clones make up around 1.3%. The sequenced sample was naive CD4+ T cells from blood. Subset defined: CD45RO-negative CD62L-positive naive CD4 T cells. These receptors were obtained from a person aged 25-75 years in good health.

The CDR3 region is CASSIAVSGTGNQPQHF. DNA for the CDR3: TGTGCCAGTAGTATAGCTGTCTCCGGGACAGGCAATCAGCCCCAGCATTTT. The chain couples TRBV19 to TRBJ1-5, with 7 positions matching TRBD1. With V trimmed by 1 base and J by 2 bases, 8 bases remained unmatched. CDR3 size: 17 residues. Germline V gene data show CDR1 as LNHDA and CDR2 as SQIVND (reference sequence). The complete variable domain, with remaining parts taken from reference TRBV19 and TRBJ1-5, reads DGGITQSPKYLFRKEGQNVTLSCEQNLNHDAMYWYRQDPGQGLRLIYYSQIVNDFQKGDIAEGYSVSREKKESFPLTVTSAQKNPTAFYLCASSIAVSGTGNQPQHFGDGTRLSIL.

The chain combines TRBV7-9 with TRBJ1-1; 7 positions agree with TRBD1. The CDR3 extends over 16 amino acids. Germline V gene sequence: CDR1 SEHNR, CDR2 FQNEAQ (reference sequence). The V and J ends lost 3 bases and 1 base, in that order; junction bases with no gene match: 8. The CDR3 reads CASSFGQVGGNTEAFF. DNA for the CDR3: TGTGCCAGCAGCTTTGGACAGGTCGGAGGGAACACTGAAGCTTTCTTT. The full variable domain, in which reference TRBV7-9 and TRBJ1-1 provide the parts outside the CDR3, is DTGVSQNPRHKITKRGQNVTFRCDPISEHNRLYWYRQTLGQGPEFLTYFQNEAQLEKSRLLSDRFSAERPKGSFSTLEIQRTEQGDSAMYLCASSFGQVGGNTEAFFGQGTRLTVV.

The chain couples TRBV2 to TRBJ2-2; D not certain. The CDR3 length is 16 residues. Germline V gene sequence: CDR1 SNHLY, CDR2 FYNNEI. The V end lost 0 bases, the J end lost 1 base, and 9 bases lay between the germline ends. CDR3 in amino acids: CASSEAQQMNTGELFF. CDR3 in DNA: TGTGCCAGCAGTGAAGCGCAACAGATGAACACCGGGGAGCTGTTTTTT.

This sequence joins TRBV5-4 and TRBJ1-6; D is possibly TRBD1 (5 bases). The CDR3 has 14 amino acids. V shed 4 bases and J shed 7 bases, with 12 bases lying between them. Germline CDR1 and CDR2: SGHNT and YYREEE (reference sequence). The CDR3 region has the DNA TGTGCCAGCAGCCAAAAGCAGGGAAATTCACCCCTCCACTTT. It is translated as CASSQKQGNSPLHF.

Only one count was recorded for this clone. This rearrangement joins TRBV5-4 to TRBJ1-1; TRBD1 matches 7 bases. There are 16 residues in the CDR3. Germline V gives CDR1 SGHNT, CDR2 YYREEE (reference sequence). The V and J ends lost 4 bases and 3 bases, in that order; junction bases with no gene match: 12. The CDR3 is CASSGGGTAYHTEAFF. The CDR3 nucleotides are TGTGCCAGCAGCGGAGGGGGGACAGCATATCACACTGAAGCTTTCTTT.

This sequence joins TRBV4-3 and TRBJ1-6; D is perhaps TRBD1 (6 bases). Between the trimmed V and J ends, which lost 0 bases and 7 bases, there was a span of 13 bases. CDR1 LGHNA and CDR2 YSLEER come from the germline V gene. The CDR3 length is 16 residues. The CDR3 loop reads CASSQDPTGMNSPLHF. The CDR3 bases are TGCGCCAGCAGCCAAGATCCCACAGGGATGAATTCACCCCTCCACTTT.

The chain links TRBV5-6 to TRBJ2-1; no clear D. Deletions cut 4 bases from V and 4 bases from J, with 15 bases between. The CDR3 is 15 amino acids. Germline V gene data show CDR1 as SGHDT and CDR2 as YYEEEE. This chain's CDR3 is CASSRLASYYNEQFF. The CDR3 DNA is TGTGCCAGCAGCCGTTTAGCATCTTATTACAATGAGCAGTTCTTC.

This sequence joins TRBV5-1 and TRBJ2-3, with D possibly TRBD2 on 5 matching bases. The CDR3 is made up of 15 amino acids. V gave up 1 base and J gave up 5 bases, with 14 bases separating them. Per the germline V gene, CDR1 is SGHRS and CDR2 is YFSETQ. The CDR3, as DNA: TGCGCCAGCAGCTTGAGTCGAGCGGAGGTAGATACGCAGTATTTT. Its translation: CASSLSRAEVDTQYF. The full variable domain, completed using reference TRBV5-1 and TRBJ2-3, is KAGVTQTPRYLIKTRGQQVTLSCSPISGHRSVSWYQQTPGQGLQFLFEYFSETQRNKGNFPGRFSGRQFSNSRSEMNVSTLELGDSALYLCASSLSRAEVDTQYFGPGTRLTVL.

The CDR3: CASSPLSTGSLHYEQYF. The CDR3 DNA is TGTGCCAGCTCACCCTTATCGACAGGGAGTCTGCACTACGAGCAGTACTTC. This chain joins TRBV18 and TRBJ2-7, with 7 bases lining up with TRBD1. Germline V gene sequence: CDR1 KGHSH, CDR2 LQKENI. This CDR3 has 17 amino acids. After removal of 3 bases from V and 3 bases from J, the junction contained 14 bases not matched to a gene.

The chain is built from TRBV6-4 and TRBJ1-2, with D maybe TRBD1 (6 bases). The germline V gene has CDR1 MRHNA and CDR2 SNTAGT. Trimming left V 0 bases short and J 0 bases short, with 8 bases between. There are 15 residues in the CDR3. The CDR3, as DNA: TGTGCCAGCAGTGACTCGGCAGGGGCTAACTATGGCTACACCTTC. This gives the protein CASSDSAGANYGYTF.

This clone has just a few counts. V usage is TRBV30 and J usage is TRBJ2-7; 10 bases line up with TRBD2. V was pared by 5 bases and J by 0 bases, with 7 bases of the junction left unmatched. Germline V gives CDR1 GTSNPN, CDR2 SVGIG (reference sequence). This CDR3 contains 15 residues. CDR3 loop: CAWRPLAGVSYEQYF. In DNA form, the CDR3 reads TGTGCCTGGCGGCCCCTAGCGGGAGTCTCCTACGAGCAGTACTTC.

The chain combines TRBV5-1 with TRBJ2-2; a weak D match, TRBD1 (6 bases). Germline assignment: CDR1 SGHRS and CDR2 YFSETQ. V gave up 4 bases and J gave up 6 bases, with 16 bases separating them. This CDR3 is built from 15 residues. The CDR3 reads CASSLNYRAAGELFF. Written as DNA, the CDR3 is TGCGCCAGCAGCCTCAACTACAGGGCCGCCGGGGAGCTGTTTTTT. The whole variable domain, remainder taken from reference TRBV5-1 and TRBJ2-2, is KAGVTQTPRYLIKTRGQQVTLSCSPISGHRSVSWYQQTPGQGLQFLFEYFSETQRNKGNFPGRFSGRQFSNSRSEMNVSTLELGDSALYLCASSLNYRAAGELFFGEGSRLTVL.

V gene TRBV5-8 combines with J gene TRBJ1-6; D unclear. Looked up from germline, CDR1 is SGHTS and CDR2 is YDEGEE. The germline V and J ends were trimmed by 0 bases and 2 bases, with 6 bases remaining between them. CDR3 size: 15 residues. The CDR3 DNA reads TGTGCCAGCAGCTTGGACGGGGCCTATAATTCACCCCTCCACTTT. The encoded protein is CASSLDGAYNSPLHF.

The rearrangement joins TRBV7-2 to TRBJ1-4, with no clear D. The CDR3 is made up of 15 amino acids. Germline V gene data show CDR1 as SGHTA and CDR2 as FQGNSA. The ends were cut back, 5 bases at V and 0 bases at J, with 10 bases in the middle. DNA of the CDR3: TGTGCCAGCAGCCTCACGACATCAACTAATGAAAAACTGTTTTTT. It yields the protein CASSLTTSTNEKLFF.

The chain links TRBV7-2 to TRBJ1-5; 7 nucleotides align to TRBD1. V lost 2 bases, J lost 5 bases, and 6 bases stayed unmatched. CDR1 is SGHTA and CDR2 is FQGNSA in the germline V gene. The CDR3 has 15 amino acids. In nucleotides, the CDR3 is TGTGCCAGCAGCTTAACGACAGGGAGGTATCAGCCCCAGCATTTT. Residues: CASSLTTGRYQPQHF.

This chain connects TRBV28 to TRBJ1-2, with D possibly being TRBD1 (5 bases). Trimming removed 8 bases from V and 1 base from J, with 20 bases in between. The CDR3 runs 16 residues. Germline CDR1 is MDHEN and CDR2 is SYDVKM. In DNA, the CDR3 is TGTGCCAGCGCGGCAGGGTCTCTGAGCTTTAACTATGGCTACACCTTC. This gives the protein CASAAGSLSFNYGYTF.

As DNA, the CDR3 is TGCGCCAGCAGCTTGGGGGACAGGGAGGACACCGGGGAGCTGTTTTTT. Protein sequence: CASSLGDREDTGELFF. The chain has TRBV5-1 and TRBJ2-2; TRBD1 matches 9 bases. The J segment lost 3 bases and the V segment lost 0 bases, leaving 3 bases of the junction unmatched. The CDR3 sequence is 16 residues long. CDR1 and CDR2 (germline): SGHRS, YFSETQ.

The chain carries TRBV19 and TRBJ2-3; a weak D match, TRBD2 (7 bases). CDR1 and CDR2 (germline): LNHDA, SQIVND (reference sequence). Trimming pared 7 bases from V and 2 bases from J, leaving 22 bases between. CDR3 length: 17 amino acids. Written as DNA, the CDR3 is TGTGCCAGTAATACACGGGGCACAGCGGGACACACAGATACGCAGTATTTT. Translated, it gives CASNTRGTAGHTDTQYF.

This clone occurred a few times. The genes are TRBV28 and TRBJ2-1; 9 nucleotides line up with TRBD2. Germline CDR1 MDHEN, CDR2 SYDVKM. This CDR3 comprises 15 residues. Trimming at V came to 2 bases and at J to 10 bases, leaving 9 bases not matched to a gene. The CDR3: CASSLVRGTSREQFF. In DNA form, the CDR3 reads TGTGCCAGCAGTTTAGTTAGAGGGACTAGCCGGGAGCAGTTCTTC.

V is TRBV4-1 and J is TRBJ2-2; tentative D call: TRBD2 (5 bases). CDR1 is MGHRA and CDR2 is YSYEKL in the germline V gene. The V end was cut by 0 bases, the J end by 7 bases, with 12 bases between. This CDR3 contains 15 residues. The CDR3 protein is CASSQDPAGYGELFF. In nucleotides, the CDR3 is TGCGCCAGCAGCCAAGATCCCGCGGGCTACGGGGAGCTGTTTTTT.

The J gene is TRBJ2-1, the V gene TRBV6-1; 7 bases match TRBD2. Trimming removed 4 bases from V and 8 bases from J; junction bases left unmatched: 5. CDR3 size: 13 residues. The germline V gene has CDR1 MNHNS and CDR2 SASEGT. The CDR3 DNA reads TGTGCCAGCAGTGTGGTACGGGAGGATGAGCAGTTCTTC. It codes for CASSVVREDEQFF.

The V gene is TRBV4-3, the J gene TRBJ2-6, with 7 nucleotides matching TRBD1. The J segment lost 2 bases and the V segment lost 5 bases, leaving 24 bases of the junction unmatched. Germline lookup yields CDR1 LGHNA and CDR2 YSLEER. CDR3 length: 22 amino acids. CDR3 amino acids: CASSFTLLTPGTVNTGANVLTF. CDR3 DNA: TGCGCCAGCAGCTTTACTCTACTTACCCCGGGGACAGTAAATACTGGGGCCAACGTCCTGACTTTC.